What follows are 19 T cell receptor beta chains derived from one specimen sequenced in a study of blood T cells in healthy people across ages. For the second PCR, which ran for about 6 to 11 cycles, a sample-barcoded 5' primer and a J-beta primer mix were used. In TCRdb, the 5' RACE reads were re-called with MiXCR into one record per CDR3 protein. Found here are around 790,000 distinct CDR3 sequences, approximately 44% of them singletons; the top ten hold around 18%. The sample taken for sequencing was blood. The source is a man aged 55 to 70 in good health.

This clonotype was detected only a few times. The chain employs TRBV5-1 and TRBJ2-5, with 7 nucleotides matching TRBD2. After removal of 3 bases from V and 3 bases from J, the junction contained 5 bases not matched to a gene. Germline CDR1 is SGHRS and CDR2 is YFSETQ. The CDR3 is made up of 14 amino acids. CDR3 in amino acids: CASSWAGVKETQYF. For the CDR3, the DNA is TGCGCCAGCAGCTGGGCGGGAGTAAAAGAGACCCAGTACTTC. Full variable domain (outside the CDR3, taken from reference TRBV5-1 and TRBJ2-5): KAGVTQTPRYLIKTRGQQVTLSCSPISGHRSVSWYQQTPGQGLQFLFEYFSETQRNKGNFPGRFSGRQFSNSRSEMNVSTLELGDSALYLCASSWAGVKETQYFGPGTRLLVL.

The chain uses TRBV12-3 or TRBV12-4 and TRBJ2-5; 7 positions agree with TRBD2. With 0 bases clipped from V and 3 bases from J, the junction kept 1 base outside the gene matches. The CDR3 is made up of 14 amino acids. For the CDR3, the DNA is TGTGCCAGCAGTTTAGCCGGACTAGAAGAGACCCAGTACTTC. It translates to CASSLAGLEETQYF.

This clonotype was detected many times. V is TRBV5-1 and J is TRBJ2-7; TRBD1 aligns across 10 bases. The CDR3 extends over 15 amino acids. Germline CDR1 reads SGHRS; CDR2 reads YFSETQ. The V and J ends lost 6 bases and 5 bases, in that order; junction bases with no gene match: 11. CDR3 sequence reads: CASTPGTGAVHEQYF. CDR3 nucleotides: TGCGCCAGCACTCCCGGGACAGGGGCAGTCCACGAGCAGTACTTC.

The genes are TRBV6-1 and TRBJ2-1, with D perhaps TRBD2 (5 bases). The CDR3 consists of 15 residues. Between the trimmed V and J ends, which lost 4 bases and 5 bases, there was a span of 15 bases. CDR1 and CDR2 from the germline V gene are MNHNS and SASEGT. The CDR3 DNA sequence: TGTGCCAGCAGTGTAGGCCCAGGAGGTGACAATGAGCAGTTCTTC. The encoded protein is CASSVGPGGDNEQFF.

Regarding this clonotype: This CDR3 is missing its conserved last phenylalanine or tryptophan, likely due to a read error. It is unclear where the CDR3 begins or ends on the DNA, so no DNA is shown, and the CDR3 is as TCRdb lists it. The chain uses TRBV29-1 and TRBJ2-1; TRBD1, the table's D call, was not compared with the DNA. CDR1 is SQVTM, CDR2 ANQGSEA, per germline. The CDR3 region is 12 residues in length, termini included. This CDR3 is CSVRTGGNTFGS.

This clonotype was counted at least ten times. V and J are TRBV4-2 and TRBJ1-6; TRBD1 aligns across 9 bases. The V and J ends lost 4 bases and 7 bases, in that order; junction bases with no gene match: 8. This CDR3 region has 16 residues. The germline V gene encodes CDR1 LGHNA and CDR2 YNFKEQ. The CDR3 region has the DNA TGTGCCAGCAGCCGTTGGGACAGGGCAGTCAATTCACCCCTCCACTTT. It is translated as CASSRWDRAVNSPLHF.

The gene calls are TRBV12-3 or TRBV12-4 and TRBJ1-6; 7 positions match TRBD1. The V gene end was trimmed by 2 bases and the J gene end by 8 bases; junction bases not matched to a gene: 9. CDR3 length: 16 amino acids. The CDR3 DNA sequence: TGTGCCAGCAGTTTAAAAGTCAGGGGGGCCGATTCACCCCTCCACTTT. Its translation: CASSLKVRGADSPLHF.

This clonotype was observed a handful of times. This chain joins TRBV29-1 and TRBJ1-2; D is unresolved. The CDR3 has 14 residues. Germline values: CDR1 SQVTM, CDR2 ANQGSEA. The germline V and J ends were trimmed by 0 bases and 4 bases, with 12 bases remaining between them. The chain's CDR3 is CSVEDRERSYGYTF. In nucleotides, the CDR3 is TGCAGCGTTGAAGATCGGGAGAGATCCTATGGCTACACCTTC.

This clonotype was seen only a few times. The rearrangement links TRBV6-2 or TRBV6-3 to TRBJ2-4, with TRBD2 matching 8 bases. The DNA end favors TRBJ2-7, so the J call may be wrong. The CDR3 runs to 15 residues. Germline V gene sequence: CDR1 MNHEY, CDR2 SVGEGT. The CDR3 loop reads CASSRTGTSFNEQYF. The CDR3 DNA sequence: TGTGCCAGCAGCAGAACCGGGACTAGTTTTAACGAGCAGTACTTC.

V and J are TRBV20-1 and TRBJ2-7; TRBD2 matches at 11 bases. Trimming took 4 bases from V and 7 from J; bases not matched to a gene: 9. This CDR3 region has 14 residues. CDR1 is DFQATT and CDR2 is SNEGSKA in the germline V gene (reference sequence). For the CDR3, the DNA is TGCAGTGCTAATATAGCGGGGGGGCCGGGGGAGCAGTACTTC. Protein sequence: CSANIAGGPGEQYF.

This clonotype has just a few counts. The chain links TRBV7-9 to TRBJ1-6; 10 bases line up with TRBD1. Germline V gene sequence: CDR1 SEHNR, CDR2 FQNEAQ (reference sequence). The CDR3 sequence is 15 residues long. The V gene end was trimmed by 5 bases and the J gene end by 8 bases; junction bases not matched to a gene: 6. The CDR3 bases are TGTGCCAGCAGCCGAGCCGGGACAGGGGATTCACCCCTCCACTTT. It specifies CASSRAGTGDSPLHF. The variable domain in full, with the rest retrieved from reference TRBV7-9 and TRBJ1-6, is DTGVSQNPRHKITKRGQNVTFRCDPISEHNRLYWYRQTLGQGPEFLTYFQNEAQLEKSRLLSDRFSAERPKGSFSTLEIQRTEQGDSAMYLCASSRAGTGDSPLHFGNGTRLTVT.

The rearrangement uses TRBV6-1 and TRBJ2-7; 9 bases agree with TRBD2. Germline CDR1 is MNHNS and CDR2 is SASEGT. This CDR3 has 15 amino acids. Trimming at V came to 5 bases and at J to 0 bases, leaving 5 bases not matched to a gene. The CDR3 here is CASSPKRGASYEQYF. CDR3 DNA: TGTGCCAGCAGTCCTAAGCGGGGGGCCTCCTACGAGCAGTACTTC.

A few counts support this clonotype. The chain is built from TRBV3-1 and TRBJ1-1, with D perhaps matching TRBD1 (5 bases). V lost 1 base, J lost 3 bases, and 12 bases lay in between. This CDR3 comprises 15 residues. Looked up from germline, CDR1 is LGHDT and CDR2 is YNNKEL (reference sequence). The DNA of the CDR3 is TGTGCCAGCAGCCAAGTCGCCAGGGTCTACACTGAAGCTTTCTTT. The encoded protein is CASSQVARVYTEAFF.

The V call is TRBV20-1, the J call TRBJ2-7, with 8 bases identical to TRBD2. Germline V gene lookup returns CDR1 DFQATT and CDR2 SNEGSKA (reference sequence). V gave up 3 bases and J gave up 5 bases; unmatched junction bases: 6. This CDR3 region has 13 residues. CDR3 DNA: TGCAGTGCTAGGCGGGGGGTCCTCGACGAGCAGTACTTC. Translating it yields CSARRGVLDEQYF.

This chain links TRBV3-1 with TRBJ1-6; possibly TRBD1 for D (5 bases). This CDR3 comprises 16 residues. Germline values: CDR1 LGHDT, CDR2 YNNKEL (reference sequence). Trimming stripped 0 bases from V and 5 bases from J, with 11 bases between. The CDR3 DNA is TGTGCCAGCAGCCAAGATGGGGGACGGGATAATTCACCCCTCCACTTT. Protein: CASSQDGGRDNSPLHF.

The chain carries TRBV9 and TRBJ2-1; no definite D call. With 1 base removed from V and 8 bases from J, the gap between germline ends came to 19 bases. The CDR3 covers 16 residues. CDR1 and CDR2 (germline): SGDLS, YYNGEE. CDR3 amino acids: CASSVRSGPVGDEQFF. Here the CDR3 DNA reads TGTGCCAGCAGCGTACGTTCGGGCCCCGTTGGGGATGAGCAGTTCTTC.

V usage is TRBV6-1 and J usage is TRBJ2-7; TRBD2 matches 7 bases. This CDR3 region has 17 residues. Germline V gene sequence: CDR1 MNHNS, CDR2 SASEGT. After removal of 11 bases from V and 2 bases from J, the junction contained 21 bases not matched to a gene. CDR3 nucleotide sequence: TGTGCCGGCCGAGGGCCTTCATCGAGCGGGATTACCTACGAGCAGTACTTC. Its protein product is CAGRGPSSSGITYEQYF.

The chain uses TRBV5-1 and TRBJ2-3, with D perhaps TRBD2 (5 bases). There are 15 residues in the CDR3. Germline values: CDR1 SGHRS, CDR2 YFSETQ. V lost 4 bases to trimming and J lost 0 bases, with 12 bases between them. The DNA for the CDR3 is TGCGCCAGCAGCGTGGACTTTACTAGCACAGATACGCAGTATTTT. Its translation: CASSVDFTSTDTQYF.

This clonotype was counted a single time. J is TRBJ2-3 and V is TRBV5-6, with TRBD2 matching over 11 bases. Germline CDR1 is SGHDT and CDR2 is YYEEEE. Germline trimming cut 3 bases from V and 2 bases from J; bases unmatched to any gene: 5. The CDR3 runs to 16 residues. The CDR3 DNA is TGTGCCAGCAGCTACCGACTAGCGGGGAACACAGATACGCAGTATTTT. Its translation: CASSYRLAGNTDTQYF.